The rows below give T cell receptor beta chains drawn from one sample of a study of STAT5B mutations in CD4+ large granular lymphocyte leukemia. Generated by immunoSEQ multiplex PCR, the TCRdb table keeps only in-frame clones and is missing some. The sample has more than 6,000 clones; 74% are singletons. Sequenced: PBMCs. These receptor sequences come from a woman between 65 and 79 years old with CD4+ T-cell large granular lymphocyte leukemia. Both conserved end residues are part of each CDR3. The D gene is left open where the match is weak. Only part of the rows carry a size: once, few, many, or a class if the clone is expanded.

clone_size d_call j_call v_call cdr3_aa cdr3_nt
. . TRBJ2-1 TRBV7-9 CASSGPGRNEQFF TGTGCCAGCAGCGGCCCTGGGCGGAATGAGCAGTTCTTC
. . TRBJ1-5 TRBV5-1 CASSLGEYQPQHF TGCGCCAGCAGCTTGGGAGAGTATCAGCCCCAGCATTTT
once . TRBJ2-7 TRBV9 CASSVGPGQHSYEQYF TGTGCCAGCAGCGTAGGACCAGGACAGCACTCCTACGAGCAGTACTTC
few . TRBJ2-7 TRBV4-1 CASSQGGGHDSSYEQYF TGCGCCAGCAGCCAAGGTGGGGGACACGATAGCTCCTACGAGCAGTACTTC
. TRBD2 TRBJ2-7 TRBV5-1 CASRNSGRNEQYF TGCGCCAGCAGGAATAGCGGGAGGAACGAGCAGTACTTC
. . TRBJ2-5 TRBV13 CASSLGQSGETQYF TGTGCCAGCAGCTTAGGCCAGAGCGGGGAGACCCAGTACTTC
. . TRBJ1-5 TRBV21-1 CASSKALNQPQHF TGTGCCAGCAGCAAAGCGCTGAATCAGCCCCAGCATTTT
. . TRBJ1-1 TRBV6-6 CASRWGAEAFF TGTGCCAGCAGGTGGGGCGCTGAAGCTTTCTTT
. . TRBJ2-7 TRBV11-3 CASGNGPYEQYF TGTGCCAGCGGGAACGGTCCGTACGAGCAGTACTTC
. TRBD2 TRBJ2-7 TRBV6-5 CASIRRASGSYEQYF TGTGCCAGCATCCGGAGAGCTAGCGGATCCTACGAGCAGTACTTC
. . TRBJ1-1 TRBV19 CASSGRVDTEAFF TGTGCCAGTAGTGGTCGGGTGGACACTGAAGCTTTCTTT
. TRBD1 TRBJ1-5 TRBV5-6 CASSLGQGARNQPQHF TGTGCCAGCAGCTTGGGACAGGGGGCACGCAATCAGCCCCAGCATTTT
. . TRBJ1-5 TRBV7-8 CASSLPAVGKWDNQPQHF TGTGCCAGCAGCTTACCCGCGGTTGGGAAATGGGACAATCAGCCCCAGCATTTT
. . TRBJ1-2 TRBV11-2 CASSPKQGEGGYTF TGTGCCAGCAGCCCCAAACAGGGAGAAGGGGGCTACACCTTC
. TRBD1 TRBJ2-1 TRBV4-3 CASSQGTGYGNEQFF TGCGCCAGCAGCCAAGGGACAGGGTACGGCAATGAGCAGTTCTTC
. TRBD1 TRBJ1-2 TRBV7-9 CASSPPEGQRGVNYGYTF TGTGCCAGCAGCCCACCCGAGGGACAGAGGGGGGTTAACTATGGCTACACCTTC
once . TRBJ2-5 TRBV25-1 CACSRDQETQYF TGTGCCTGCTCGCGGGACCAAGAGACCCAGTACTTC
. . TRBJ2-2 TRBV5-1 CASSLNTGELFF TGCGCCAGCAGCTTGAACACCGGGGAGCTGTTTTTT
. . TRBJ2-5 TRBV10-3 CATQNRETQYF TGTGCCACCCAGAACCGGGAGACCCAGTACTTC
. . TRBJ1-5 TRBV10-3 CATTTGAAGNQPQHF TGTGCCACCACGACAGGAGCCGCGGGCAATCAGCCCCAGCATTTT
. . TRBJ2-5 TRBV10-2 CASGETQYF TGCGCCAGTGGGGAGACCCAGTACTTC
few TRBD1 TRBJ1-5 TRBV19 CASSIRDRGNQPQHF TGTGCCAGTAGTATCCGGGACAGGGGCAATCAGCCCCAGCATTTT
once . TRBJ2-6 TRBV7-9 CASSRETGTLSGANVLTF TGTGCCAGCAGCCGAGAGACAGGGACTCTCTCTGGGGCCAACGTCCTGACTTTC
. TRBD1 TRBJ1-1 TRBV5-1 CASSTLQGAGTEAFF TGCGCCAGCAGCACGCTACAGGGGGCGGGGACTGAAGCTTTCTTT
. . TRBJ1-4 TRBV25-1 CASSPPGSRGEKLFF TGTGCCAGCAGTCCCCCCGGGTCCCGCGGTGAAAAACTGTTTTTT
. . TRBJ1-5 TRBV2 CAGKGGQGQPQHF TGTGCCGGAAAAGGGGGGCAGGGCCAGCCCCAGCATTTT
. . TRBJ2-3 TRBV5-1 CASLEGGSTDTQYF TGCGCCAGCCTTGAGGGGGGTAGCACAGATACGCAGTATTTT
. . TRBJ2-3 TRBV9 CASSATGTRGDTQYF TGTGCCAGCAGCGCGACCGGGACCCGGGGAGATACGCAGTATTTT
. TRBD1 TRBJ2-5 TRBV5-4 CASSIDRGQTQYF TGTGCCAGCAGCATAGACAGGGGACAGACCCAGTACTTC
. . TRBJ1-1 TRBV14 CASSPPARATEAFF TGTGCCAGCAGCCCCCCCGCGAGGGCCACTGAAGCTTTCTTT
. . TRBJ2-3 TRBV7-9 CASSLEVVAQYF TGTGCCAGCAGCTTAGAAGTTGTGGCGCAGTATTTT
few . TRBJ2-7 TRBV5-1 CASSATGTGAEQYF TGCGCCAGCAGCGCAACCGGGACTGGGGCCGAGCAGTACTTC
few . TRBJ2-3 TRBV7-6 CASSLVGGQSADTQYF TGTGCCAGCAGCTTAGTGGGTGGGCAGTCGGCAGATACGCAGTATTTT
. . TRBJ2-7 TRBV6-4 CASSDSNRAYEQYF TGTGCCAGCAGTGACTCGAACAGGGCCTACGAGCAGTACTTC
. TRBD1 TRBJ1-1 TRBV5-1 CASSHQGVQNTEAFF TGCGCCAGCAGCCATCAGGGGGTCCAAAACACTGAAGCTTTCTTT
few TRBD1 TRBJ1-2 TRBV7-8 CASSPFRTRQGAGGYTF TGTGCCAGCAGCCCATTCCGCACAAGACAGGGGGCGGGTGGCTACACCTTC
. . TRBJ1-2 TRBV30 CAWSPSPGTFNYGYTF TGTGCCTGGAGTCCCTCCCCAGGGACCTTTAACTATGGCTACACCTTC
. . TRBJ2-1 TRBV7-6 CASSLINEQFF TGTGCCAGCAGCTTAATAAATGAGCAGTTCTTC
once TRBD1 TRBJ2-1 TRBV7-2 CASSFRTGGNEQFF TGTGCCAGCAGCTTTCGGACAGGGGGGAATGAGCAGTTCTTC
. . TRBJ1-3 TRBV7-8 CASSLGAGNTIYF TGTGCCAGCAGCTTAGGTGCTGGAAACACCATATATTTT
. . TRBJ2-7 TRBV5-4 CASSRGTDYEQYF TGTGCCAGCAGCCGGGGGACAGACTACGAGCAGTACTTC
. . TRBJ2-3 TRBV27 CASSFGGAGTDTQYF TGTGCCAGCAGTTTTGGTGGCGCGGGCACAGATACGCAGTATTTT
. TRBD1 TRBJ2-7 TRBV30 CAWTRTGGNEQYF TGTGCCTGGACCCGGACAGGGGGCAACGAGCAGTACTTC
once TRBD1 TRBJ2-3 TRBV29-1 CSEDRRGTDTQYF TGCAGCGAGGACAGGAGAGGCACAGATACGCAGTATTTT
. TRBD2 TRBJ2-1 TRBV2 CASSDLAGYNEQFF TGTGCCAGCAGTGATCTAGCGGGTTACAATGAGCAGTTCTTC
. . TRBJ1-1 TRBV6-6 CASSYVVGTEAFF TGTGCCAGCAGTTACGTTGTGGGCACTGAAGCTTTCTTT
once TRBD1 TRBJ2-5 TRBV6-6 CASRGTGGETQYF TGTGCCAGCAGGGGGACAGGGGGGGAGACCCAGTACTTC
. . TRBJ1-2 TRBV27 CASSLTGAEGYTF TGTGCCAGCAGTTTAACCGGCGCTGAGGGCTACACCTTC
. . TRBJ1-5 TRBV19 CASNRARGNQPQHF TGTGCCAGTAATAGGGCCAGGGGCAATCAGCCCCAGCATTTT
once . TRBJ1-2 TRBV29-1 CSVEGARGARGYTF TGCAGCGTTGAAGGCGCACGGGGGGCGCGTGGCTACACCTTC
. TRBD1 TRBJ2-7 TRBV9 CASSVEGQRQQYF TGTGCCAGCAGCGTAGAGGGACAGCGTCAGCAGTACTTC
. . TRBJ1-2 TRBV19 CASSIGDRSGFRTF TGTGCCAGTAGTATAGGTGACAGGTCCGGATTCCGCACCTTC
. . TRBJ1-3 TRBV2 CASRTSSGNTIYF TGTGCCAGCAGGACATCCTCTGGAAACACCATATATTTT
. TRBD1 TRBJ1-2 TRBV29-1 CSVRGAGWDAPF TGCAGCGTCAGGGGGGCAGGGTGGGATGCGCCCTTC
. . TRBJ1-5 TRBV6-6 CASSNGRVYSNQPQHF TGTGCCAGCAGCAACGGGAGGGTTTATAGCAATCAGCCCCAGCATTTT
. . TRBJ2-3 TRBV28 CASSGSLETQYF TGTGCCAGCAGTGGCTCTCTTGAAACGCAGTATTTT
. TRBD2 TRBJ2-5 TRBV5-1 CASSLGGRGETQYF TGCGCCAGCAGCTTGGGGGGGAGGGGAGAGACCCAGTACTTC
. . TRBJ2-5 TRBV5-1 CASSSPGLQETQYF TGCGCCAGCAGCTCCCCGGGGCTCCAAGAGACCCAGTACTTC
. TRBD1 TRBJ2-1 TRBV5-6 CASSTDRGFYNEQFF TGTGCCAGCAGCACCGACAGGGGGTTCTACAATGAGCAGTTCTTC